This T cell receptor beta chain was identified during a study of cytomegalovirus exposure and HLA in healthy donors. Study-wide findings and caveats: TCR beta chain V- and J-gene trimming was linked, in a later analysis, to a missense variant in DCLRE1C. 87-base-pair reads could not separate some V segments, including TRBV6-2 and TRBV6-3. In an earlier analysis, most TCR beta V segments were productive about 87% or about 30% of the time. Most TCR sequences were rare, but some public TCRs occurred in many donors.

The table lists this clone with a few counts. Its antigen is still unknown. PCR involved 60 Vbeta and 13 Jbeta primers. The table came from immunoSEQ multiplex PCR; TCRdb's copy has only in-frame clones and leaves some out. The profile shows approximately 150,000 clones, roughly 86% of them singletons. This CDR3 spans 18 amino acids. Germline CDR1 is LGHNA and CDR2 is YNFKEQ. Trimming took 5 bases from V and 5 from J; bases not matched to a gene: 15. The sequenced material came from PBMCs. The receptor was isolated from a middle-aged woman in good health and CMV-seronegative. The chain combines TRBV4-2 with TRBJ2-1; 10 bases align to TRBD1. CDR3 sequence (DNA): TGTGCCAGCAGCTCGACAGGGGGCGTCTCAATTAATAACAATGAGCAGTTCTTC. Translated, it gives CASSSTGGVSINNNEQFF.